The clone carrying this T cell receptor (beta chain) turned up a few times. TCRdb fed the 5' RACE reads into MiXCR, producing one record per CDR3 protein. The sample lists about 550,000 distinct CDR3 sequences; under 25% were seen once. The entry originates in a study of T cells after yellow fever vaccination. This receptor was taken from a young man who received the YFV17D yellow fever vaccine. This specimen consisted of PBMCs, obtained 15 days after the yellow fever booster vaccination.

The CDR3 DNA follows: TGTGCCAGCAGCTTCTCCGGGAGCATGAACACCGGGGAGCTGTTTTTT. Its translation is CASSFSGSMNTGELFF. This chain uses TRBV11-2 with TRBJ2-2; weak D call: TRBD2 (6 bases). Trimming took off 3 bases at V and 1 base at J, with 12 bases between the two ends. The length of the CDR3 is 16 residues. From germline, CDR1 is SGHAT and CDR2 FQNNGV.